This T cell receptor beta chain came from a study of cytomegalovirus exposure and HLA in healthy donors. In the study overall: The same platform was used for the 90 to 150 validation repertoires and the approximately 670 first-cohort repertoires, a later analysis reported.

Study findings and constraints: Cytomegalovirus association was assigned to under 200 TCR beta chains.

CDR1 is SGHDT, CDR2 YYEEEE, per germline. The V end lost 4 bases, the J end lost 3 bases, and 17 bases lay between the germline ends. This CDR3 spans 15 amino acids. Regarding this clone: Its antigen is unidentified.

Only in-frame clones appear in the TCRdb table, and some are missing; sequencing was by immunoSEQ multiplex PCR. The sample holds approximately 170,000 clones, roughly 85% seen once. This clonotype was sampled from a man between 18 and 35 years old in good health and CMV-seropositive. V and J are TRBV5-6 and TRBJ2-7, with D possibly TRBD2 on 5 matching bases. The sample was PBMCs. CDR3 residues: CASSLAGTRGYEQYF. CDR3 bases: TGTGCCAGCAGCCTGGCCGGAACCCGGGGCTACGAGCAGTACTTC. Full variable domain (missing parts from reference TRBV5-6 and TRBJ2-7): DAGVTQSPTHLIKTRGQQVTLRCSPKSGHDTVSWYQQALGQGPQFIFQYYEEEERQRGNFPDRFSGHQFPNYSSELNVNALLLGDSALYLCASSLAGTRGYEQYFGPGTRLTVT.